What follows describes a single T cell receptor beta chain. The antigen it binds to is not known. The sample holds no much larger clone one base away, and base qualities are not on file. The sample's time point label, in plain terms: week 35, safety follow-up. Each vaccine dose was 300 ug of a 20-mer mutant IDH1 peptide in Montanide, given subcutaneously with topical imiquimod. Patients were given eight vaccinations, in weeks 1, 3, 5, 7, 11, 15, 19 and 23, which matched visits V03 through V10. Newly diagnosed WHO grade 3 or 4 IDH1-mutant astrocytomas showing loss of nuclear ATRX were present in the donors. The samples were drawn from NOA16, a multicentre, single-arm, open-label phase I trial in Germany that tested a mutant IDH1 peptide vaccine in humans for the first time. Genomic DNA for TCRB sequencing was isolated from EDTA blood with the DNeasy Blood and Tissue Kit. This record comes from a study of a mutant IDH1 vaccine in newly diagnosed glioma (dated by TCRdb to the early 2020s). Looking at the study overall: Vaccination began 4-6 weeks after radiotherapy alone, or alongside temozolomide cycles in the chemotherapy-containing groups. Before enrollment, patients had received standard therapy of radiotherapy alone, temozolomide alone, or radiochemotherapy with temozolomide; most received the combination. Longitudinal TCRB deep sequencing was performed for 25 to 30 treated patients wherever samples were available for exploratory analyses. The week-35 safety follow-up took place at visit V12, and the week-47 end of study took place at visit V13. Peripheral blood was drawn at six visits: V03 (baseline), V05, V07, V10, V12 and V13. The roughly 33 treated patients were around 60% male and 37.5% female, with a mean age of around 40 years. What the research found in general, with its limitations: PBMC samples for TCRB deep sequencing were selected based on availability. Immune responses induced by the vaccine were seen in over 80% of patients across multiple MHC alleles. The authors noted that analyses of patient blood samples could not be reproduced because of sample limitations. Pseudoprogression seemed to be unrelated to changes in the top peripheral T cell clonotypes found by TCRB sequencing.

As encoded in the germline V gene, CDR1 is MGHDK while CDR2 is SYGVNS. The CDR3 runs 15 amino acids, cysteine and phenylalanine included. Only the CDR3 DNA is retained, 45 bases long and in frame from the first base. The V end loses 6 bases and the J end loses 13 bases, and a stretch of 22 bases separates them. Library preparation was by the immunoSEQ multiplex PCR assay. Following the manufacturer's protocol, the hsTCRB Kit was used to amplify rearranged TCR beta chain sequences. Sequencing of TCRB libraries was carried out on an Illumina MiSeq. The study's own analysis went as follows. Demultiplexing, trimming and gene mapping were performed with the kit vendor's proprietary platform. The source is immuneACCESS, and TCRdb retained only in-frame sequences with V and J called. Part of the clones is not carried over; for the studies checked, unresolved V genes explain less than half of this, and the remainder is unexplained. The D gene and trimming were derived from the DNA, and the V and J assignments and clone size from that table. The sample includes about 48,000 clones, with approximately 79% observed a single time. The ten largest clonotypes hold approximately 6.7% of the sample.

The rearrangement joined TRBV25-1 to TRBJ1-6; too little of a D gene remains to name it. Sequencing was performed on PBMCs, taken from a glioma patient whose treatment included an IDH1 peptide vaccine. The receptor comes from a man in his forties with glioma. The DNA sequence is given as TGTGCCAGCAGGGCCGGATATGGCGGGGAGCTGCCCCTCCACTTT. This is translated as CASRAGYGGELPLHF.